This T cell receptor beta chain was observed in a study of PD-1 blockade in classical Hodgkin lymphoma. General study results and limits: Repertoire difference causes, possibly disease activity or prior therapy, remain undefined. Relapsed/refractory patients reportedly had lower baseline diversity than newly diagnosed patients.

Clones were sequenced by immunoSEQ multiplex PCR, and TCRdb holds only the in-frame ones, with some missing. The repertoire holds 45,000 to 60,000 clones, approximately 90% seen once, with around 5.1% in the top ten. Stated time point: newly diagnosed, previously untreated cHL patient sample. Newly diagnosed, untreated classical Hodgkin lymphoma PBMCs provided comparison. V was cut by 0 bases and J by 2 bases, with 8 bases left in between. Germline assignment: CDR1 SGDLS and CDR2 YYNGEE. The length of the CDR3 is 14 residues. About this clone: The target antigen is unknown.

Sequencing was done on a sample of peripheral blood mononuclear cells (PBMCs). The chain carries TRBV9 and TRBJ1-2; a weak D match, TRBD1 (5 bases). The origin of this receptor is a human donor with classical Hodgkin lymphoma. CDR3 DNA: TGTGCCAGCAGCGTAGCTTCAGGGAACTATGGCTACACCTTC. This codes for CASSVASGNYGYTF. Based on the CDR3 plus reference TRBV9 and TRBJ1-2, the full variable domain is DSGVTQTPKHLITATGQRVTLRCSPRSGDLSVYWYQQSLDQGLQFLIQYYNGEERAKGNILERFSAQQFPDLHSELNLSSLELGDSALYFCASSVASGNYGYTFGSGTRLTVV.